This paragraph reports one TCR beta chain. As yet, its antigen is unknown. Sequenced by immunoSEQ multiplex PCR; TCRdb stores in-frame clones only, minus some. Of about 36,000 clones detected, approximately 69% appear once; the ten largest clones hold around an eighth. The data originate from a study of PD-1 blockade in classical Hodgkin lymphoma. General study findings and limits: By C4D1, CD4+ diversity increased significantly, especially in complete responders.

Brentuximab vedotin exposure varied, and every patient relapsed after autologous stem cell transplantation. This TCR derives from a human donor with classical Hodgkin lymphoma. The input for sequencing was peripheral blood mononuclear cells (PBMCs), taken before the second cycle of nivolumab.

CDR3 nucleotide sequence: TGTGCCAGCAGCCCCAGGGGGAACACCGGGGAGCTGTTTTTT. Its translation: CASSPRGNTGELFF. The chain carries TRBV27 and TRBJ2-2; D may be TRBD1 (6 bases). This CDR3 is 14 amino acids long. Deletions cut 6 bases from V and 1 base from J, with 9 bases between. Germline V gene sequence: CDR1 MNHEY, CDR2 SMNVEV (reference sequence).